Listed here are 3 T cell receptor beta chains from one sample, sequenced in a study of human CD4 T cells and Enterobacteriaceae. FACS sorting after about 6-7 days collected CFSE-low CD25+ ICOS+ proliferating activated T cells. Irradiated autologous monocytes pulsed with antigen were cultured at a 2:1 ratio with CFSE-labeled memory CD4+ T cells. The memory gate held CD4+ cells that were not CD45RA+CCR7+CD95- naive cells, over 98% pure. Repertoires were generated with immunoSEQ multiplex PCR, while TCRdb's copy carries only in-frame clones and drops some. The repertoire holds some 130 clones, with roughly two fifths as singletons. Input material: bacteria-reactive CD4+ T cells grown in culture. The subset denotes: CFSE-low proliferating memory CD4 T cells sorted after in vitro stimulation with a heat-inactivated bacterium or M. tuberculosis lysate. The receptors come from a human donor in good health.

This sequence joins TRBV14 and TRBJ2-1, with D possibly matching TRBD2 (6 bases). The CDR3 extends over 15 amino acids. V lost 0 bases to trimming and J lost 4 bases, with 10 bases between them. In germline, CDR1 is SGHDN, CDR2 FVKESK. Written as DNA, the CDR3 is TGTGCCAGCAGCCAAGAGCGGGGATGGTACAATGAGCAGTTCTTC. Protein: CASSQERGWYNEQFF. Complete variable domain (other parts from reference TRBV14 and TRBJ2-1): EAGVTQFPSHSVIEKGQTVTLRCDPISGHDNLYWYRRVMGKEIKFLLHFVKESKQDESGMPNNRFLAERTGGTYSTLKVQPAELEDSGVYFCASSQERGWYNEQFFGPGTRLTVL.

The chain uses TRBV1 and TRBJ2-3. TRBV1 is deemed a pseudogene. The CDR3 spans 14 residues. This CDR3 is CTSSQVGSTDTQYF. The CDR3, as DNA: TGCACCAGCAGCCAGGTGGGAAGCACAGATACGCAGTATTTT.

The CDR3 loop is CASSPGGEGEAFF. The CDR3, as DNA: TGTGCCAGCAGCCCGGGGGGTGAGGGTGAAGCTTTCTTT. The chain couples TRBV5-4 to TRBJ1-1; the D gene is possibly TRBD1 (5 bases). Germline CDR1 SGHNT, CDR2 YYREEE (reference sequence). The CDR3 extends over 13 amino acids. V was cut by 4 bases and J by 7 bases, with 14 bases left in between.